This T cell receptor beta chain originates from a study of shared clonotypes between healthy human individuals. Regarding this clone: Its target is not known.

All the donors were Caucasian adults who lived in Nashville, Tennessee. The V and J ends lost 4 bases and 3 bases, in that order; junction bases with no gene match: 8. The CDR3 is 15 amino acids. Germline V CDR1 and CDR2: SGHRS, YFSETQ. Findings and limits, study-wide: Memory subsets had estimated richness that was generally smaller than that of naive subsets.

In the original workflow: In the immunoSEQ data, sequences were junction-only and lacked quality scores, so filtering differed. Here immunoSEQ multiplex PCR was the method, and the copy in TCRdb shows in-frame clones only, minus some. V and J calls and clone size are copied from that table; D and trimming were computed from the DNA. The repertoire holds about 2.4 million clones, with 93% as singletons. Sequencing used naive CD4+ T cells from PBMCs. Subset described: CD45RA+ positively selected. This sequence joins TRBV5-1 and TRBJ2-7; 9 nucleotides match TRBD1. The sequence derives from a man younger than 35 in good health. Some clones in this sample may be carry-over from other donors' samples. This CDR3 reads CASSRVTGGDYEQYF. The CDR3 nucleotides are TGCGCCAGCAGCCGAGTAACAGGGGGCGACTACGAGCAGTACTTC.